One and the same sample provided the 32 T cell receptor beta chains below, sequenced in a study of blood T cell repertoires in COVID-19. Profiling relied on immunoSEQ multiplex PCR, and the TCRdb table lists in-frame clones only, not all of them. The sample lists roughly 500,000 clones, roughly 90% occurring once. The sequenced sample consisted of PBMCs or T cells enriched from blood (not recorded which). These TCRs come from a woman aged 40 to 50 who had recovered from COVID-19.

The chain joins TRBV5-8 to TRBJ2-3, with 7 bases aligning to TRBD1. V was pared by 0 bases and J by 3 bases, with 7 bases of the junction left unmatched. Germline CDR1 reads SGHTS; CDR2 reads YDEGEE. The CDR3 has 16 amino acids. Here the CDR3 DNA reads TGTGCCAGCAGCTTGGCCACAGGGGTAAGGACAGATACGCAGTATTTT. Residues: CASSLATGVRTDTQYF.

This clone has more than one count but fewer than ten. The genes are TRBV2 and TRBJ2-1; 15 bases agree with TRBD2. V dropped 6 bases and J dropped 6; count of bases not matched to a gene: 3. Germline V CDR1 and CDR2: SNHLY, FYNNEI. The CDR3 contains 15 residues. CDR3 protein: CASSPGLAGGNEQFF. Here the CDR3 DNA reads TGTGCCAGCAGCCCGGGACTAGCGGGAGGCAATGAGCAGTTCTTC.

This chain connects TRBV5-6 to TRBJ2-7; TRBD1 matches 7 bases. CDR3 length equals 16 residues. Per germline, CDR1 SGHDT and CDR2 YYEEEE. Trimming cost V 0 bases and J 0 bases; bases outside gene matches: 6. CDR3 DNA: TGTGCCAGCAGCTTGGGAGGGGGCCCGATCTCCTACGAGCAGTACTTC. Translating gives CASSLGGGPISYEQYF.

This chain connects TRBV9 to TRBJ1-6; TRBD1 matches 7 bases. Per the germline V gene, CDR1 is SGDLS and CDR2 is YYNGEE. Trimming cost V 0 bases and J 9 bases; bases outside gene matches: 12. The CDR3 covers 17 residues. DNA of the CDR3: TGTGCCAGCAGCGTAGGGTTGCCGGGACAGTTTACTTCACCCCTCCACTTT. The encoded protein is CASSVGLPGQFTSPLHF.

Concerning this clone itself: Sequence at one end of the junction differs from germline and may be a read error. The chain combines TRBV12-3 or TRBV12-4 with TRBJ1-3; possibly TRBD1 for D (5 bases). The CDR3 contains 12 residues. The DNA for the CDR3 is TGCGCCACAACAGGATCTGGAAACACCATATATTTT. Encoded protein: CATTGSGNTIYF.

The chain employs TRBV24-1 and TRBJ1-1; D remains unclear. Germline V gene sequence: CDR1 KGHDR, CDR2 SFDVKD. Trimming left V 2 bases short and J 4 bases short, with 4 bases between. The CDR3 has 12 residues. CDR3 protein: CATSDSSTEAFF. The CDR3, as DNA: TGTGCCACCAGTGATTCGAGCACTGAAGCTTTCTTT.

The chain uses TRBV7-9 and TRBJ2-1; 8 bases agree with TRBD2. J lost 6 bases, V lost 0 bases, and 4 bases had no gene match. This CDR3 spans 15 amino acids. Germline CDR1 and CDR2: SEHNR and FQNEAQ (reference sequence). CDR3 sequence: CASSLASLAANEQFF. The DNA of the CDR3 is TGTGCCAGCAGCTTAGCGTCACTAGCGGCCAATGAGCAGTTCTTC. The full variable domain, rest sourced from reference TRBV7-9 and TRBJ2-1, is DTGVSQNPRHKITKRGQNVTFRCDPISEHNRLYWYRQTLGQGPEFLTYFQNEAQLEKSRLLSDRFSAERPKGSFSTLEIQRTEQGDSAMYLCASSLASLAANEQFFGPGTRLTVL.

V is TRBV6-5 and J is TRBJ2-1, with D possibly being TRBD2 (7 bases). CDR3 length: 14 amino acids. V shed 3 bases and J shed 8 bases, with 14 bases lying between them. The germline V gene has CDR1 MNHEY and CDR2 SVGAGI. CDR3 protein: CASSYSRGGYEQFF. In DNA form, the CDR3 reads TGTGCCAGCAGTTATAGCAGGGGAGGGTATGAGCAGTTCTTC.

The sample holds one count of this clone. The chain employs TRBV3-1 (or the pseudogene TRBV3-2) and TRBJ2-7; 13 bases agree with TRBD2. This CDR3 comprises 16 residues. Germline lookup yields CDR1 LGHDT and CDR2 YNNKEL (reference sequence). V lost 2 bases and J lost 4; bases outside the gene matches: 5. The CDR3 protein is CASSQSLTSGRYEQYF. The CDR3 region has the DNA TGTGCCAGCAGCCAATCTTTGACTAGCGGGAGGTACGAGCAGTACTTC.

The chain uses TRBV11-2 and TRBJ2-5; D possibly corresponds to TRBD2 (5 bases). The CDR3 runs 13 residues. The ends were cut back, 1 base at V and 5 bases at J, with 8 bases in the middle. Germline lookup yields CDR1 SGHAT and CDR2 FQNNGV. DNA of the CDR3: TGTGCCAGCAGCTTAGTTACGGGGGAGACCCAGTACTTC. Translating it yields CASSLVTGETQYF.

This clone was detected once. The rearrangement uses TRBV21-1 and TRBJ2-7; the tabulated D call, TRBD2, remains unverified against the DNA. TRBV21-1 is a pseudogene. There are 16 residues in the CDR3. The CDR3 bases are TGTGCCAGCAGCAAACCACCCCGAGGGGCGGGGTACGAGCAGTACTTC. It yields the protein CASSKPPRGAGYEQYF.

The CDR3 reads CAISDPTSGSYEQYF. The CDR3 DNA follows: TGTGCCATCAGTGACCCAACTAGCGGGTCCTACGAGCAGTACTTC. V is TRBV10-3 and J is TRBJ2-7, with 9 bases fitting TRBD2. The CDR3 consists of 15 residues. Losses at the gene ends were 3 bases for V and 1 base for J; bases not matched to a gene: 4. CDR1 is ENHRY, CDR2 SYGVKD, per germline.

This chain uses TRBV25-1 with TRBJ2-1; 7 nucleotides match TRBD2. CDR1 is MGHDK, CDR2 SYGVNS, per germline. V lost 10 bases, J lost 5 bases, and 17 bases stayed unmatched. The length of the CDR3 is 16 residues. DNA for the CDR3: TGTGCCATCACCCCCCCGGGTAGCGGGTTAGACAATGAGCAGTTCTTC. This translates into CAITPPGSGLDNEQFF.

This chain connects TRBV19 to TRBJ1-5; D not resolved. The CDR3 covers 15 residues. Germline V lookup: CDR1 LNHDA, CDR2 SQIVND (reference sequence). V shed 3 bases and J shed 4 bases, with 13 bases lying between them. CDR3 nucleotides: TGTGCCAGTAGTATTGAGGGAAGGACTAATCAGCCCCAGCATTTT. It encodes CASSIEGRTNQPQHF. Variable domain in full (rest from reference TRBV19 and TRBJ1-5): DGGITQSPKYLFRKEGQNVTLSCEQNLNHDAMYWYRQDPGQGLRLIYYSQIVNDFQKGDIAEGYSVSREKKESFPLTVTSAQKNPTAFYLCASSIEGRTNQPQHFGDGTRLSIL.

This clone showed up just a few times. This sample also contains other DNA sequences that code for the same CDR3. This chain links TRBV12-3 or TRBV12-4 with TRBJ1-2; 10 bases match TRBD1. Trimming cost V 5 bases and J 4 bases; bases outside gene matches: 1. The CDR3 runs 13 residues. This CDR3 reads CASSRDRGYGYTF. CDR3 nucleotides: TGTGCCAGCAGTCGGGACAGGGGCTATGGCTACACCTTC.

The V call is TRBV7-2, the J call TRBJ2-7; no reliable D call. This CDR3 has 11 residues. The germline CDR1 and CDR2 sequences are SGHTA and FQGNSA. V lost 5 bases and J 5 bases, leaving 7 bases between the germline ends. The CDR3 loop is CASSPRNEQYF. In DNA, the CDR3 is TGTGCCAGCAGCCCTAGGAACGAGCAGTACTTC.

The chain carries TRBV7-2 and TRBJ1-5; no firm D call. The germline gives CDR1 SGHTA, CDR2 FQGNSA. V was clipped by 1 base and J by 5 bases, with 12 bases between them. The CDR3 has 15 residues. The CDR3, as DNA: TGTGCCAGCAGCTTAGAAGGCAGAGGAGATCAGCCCCAGCATTTT. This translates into CASSLEGRGDQPQHF.

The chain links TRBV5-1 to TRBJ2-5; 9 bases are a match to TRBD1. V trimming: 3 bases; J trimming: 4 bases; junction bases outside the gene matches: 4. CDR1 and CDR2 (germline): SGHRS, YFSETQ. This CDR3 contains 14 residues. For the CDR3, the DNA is TGCGCCAGCAGCTCGGGACAGGGCGGAGAGACCCAGTACTTC. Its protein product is CASSSGQGGETQYF.

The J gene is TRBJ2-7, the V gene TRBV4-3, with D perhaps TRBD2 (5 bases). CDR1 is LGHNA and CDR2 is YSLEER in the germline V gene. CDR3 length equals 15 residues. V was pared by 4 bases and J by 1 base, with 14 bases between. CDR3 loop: CASSPLREVSYEQYF. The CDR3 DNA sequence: TGCGCCAGCAGCCCCCTTCGGGAAGTGTCCTACGAGCAGTACTTC.

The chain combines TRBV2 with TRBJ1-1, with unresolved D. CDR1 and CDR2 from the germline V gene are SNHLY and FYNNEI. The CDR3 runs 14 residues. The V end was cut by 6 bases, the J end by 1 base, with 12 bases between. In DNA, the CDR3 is TGTGCCAGCAGGATTGCCGGGGAGAACACTGAAGCTTTCTTT. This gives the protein CASRIAGENTEAFF.

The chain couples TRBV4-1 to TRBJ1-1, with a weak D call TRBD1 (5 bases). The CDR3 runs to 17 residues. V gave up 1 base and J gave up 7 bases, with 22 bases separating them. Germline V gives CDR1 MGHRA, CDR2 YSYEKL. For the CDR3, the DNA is TGCGCCAGCAGCCAAGTTTCGGCAGGTAGGGGATTCGGTGAAGCTTTCTTT. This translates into CASSQVSAGRGFGEAFF.

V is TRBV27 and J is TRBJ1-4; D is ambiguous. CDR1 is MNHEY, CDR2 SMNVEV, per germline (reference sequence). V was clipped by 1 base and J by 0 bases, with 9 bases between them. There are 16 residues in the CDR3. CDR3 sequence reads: CASSLFTGATNEKLFF. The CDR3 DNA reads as TGTGCCAGCAGTTTATTTACCGGGGCAACTAATGAAAAACTGTTTTTT.

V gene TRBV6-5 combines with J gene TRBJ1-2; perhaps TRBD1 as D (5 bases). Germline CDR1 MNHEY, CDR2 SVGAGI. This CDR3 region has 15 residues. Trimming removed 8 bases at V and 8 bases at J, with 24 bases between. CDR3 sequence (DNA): TGTGCCAGCGGAGGGAGGGGAGGACACCTCCGGGGCTACACCTTC. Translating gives CASGGRGGHLRGYTF.

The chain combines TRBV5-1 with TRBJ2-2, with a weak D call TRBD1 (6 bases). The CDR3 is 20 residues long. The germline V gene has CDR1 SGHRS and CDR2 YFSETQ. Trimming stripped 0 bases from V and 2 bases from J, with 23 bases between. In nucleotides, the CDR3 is TGCGCCAGCAGCTTGGACCGGGGCTCTAGGGTCAGGGGCAACACCGGGGAGCTGTTTTTT. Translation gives CASSLDRGSRVRGNTGELFF.

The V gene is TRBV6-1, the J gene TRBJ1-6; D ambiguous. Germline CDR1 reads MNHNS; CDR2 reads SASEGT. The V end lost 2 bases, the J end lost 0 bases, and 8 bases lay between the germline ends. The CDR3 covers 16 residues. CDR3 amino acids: CASSERRSSYNSPLHF. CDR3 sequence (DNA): TGTGCCAGCAGTGAAAGGCGGAGCTCCTATAATTCACCCCTCCACTTT.

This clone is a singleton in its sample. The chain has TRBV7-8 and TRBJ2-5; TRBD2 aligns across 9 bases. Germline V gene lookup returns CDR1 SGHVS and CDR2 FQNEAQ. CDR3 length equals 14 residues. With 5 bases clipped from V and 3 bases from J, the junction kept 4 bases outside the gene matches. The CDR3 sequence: CASSRSGSEETQYF. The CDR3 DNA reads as TGTGCCAGCAGCCGTAGCGGGAGCGAAGAGACCCAGTACTTC.

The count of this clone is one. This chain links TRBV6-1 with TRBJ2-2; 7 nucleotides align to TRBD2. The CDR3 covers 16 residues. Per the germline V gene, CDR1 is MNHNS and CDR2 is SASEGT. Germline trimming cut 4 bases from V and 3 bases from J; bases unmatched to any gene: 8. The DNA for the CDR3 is TGTGCCAGCAGTGGAGCGGGGAGGGCGGACACCGGGGAGCTGTTTTTT. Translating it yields CASSGAGRADTGELFF.

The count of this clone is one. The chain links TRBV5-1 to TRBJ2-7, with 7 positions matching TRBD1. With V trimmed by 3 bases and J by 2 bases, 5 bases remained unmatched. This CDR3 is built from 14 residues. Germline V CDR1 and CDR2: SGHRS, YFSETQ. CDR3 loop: CASSSGQVPYEQYF. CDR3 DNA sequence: TGCGCCAGCAGCTCAGGACAGGTCCCCTACGAGCAGTACTTC.

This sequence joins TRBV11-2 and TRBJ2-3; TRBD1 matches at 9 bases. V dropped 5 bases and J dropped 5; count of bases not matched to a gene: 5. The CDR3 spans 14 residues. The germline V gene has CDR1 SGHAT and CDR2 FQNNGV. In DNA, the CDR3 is TGTGCCAGCAGCAGGACAGGGGCGAGAGATACGCAGTATTTT. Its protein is CASSRTGARDTQYF.

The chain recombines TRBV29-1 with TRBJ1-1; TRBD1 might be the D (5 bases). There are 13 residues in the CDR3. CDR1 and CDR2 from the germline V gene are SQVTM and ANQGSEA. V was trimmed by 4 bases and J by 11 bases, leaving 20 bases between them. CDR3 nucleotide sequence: TGCAGCGTTGTGGGTGGCGGGACCCAAGATGCTTTCTTT. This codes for CSVVGGGTQDAFF.

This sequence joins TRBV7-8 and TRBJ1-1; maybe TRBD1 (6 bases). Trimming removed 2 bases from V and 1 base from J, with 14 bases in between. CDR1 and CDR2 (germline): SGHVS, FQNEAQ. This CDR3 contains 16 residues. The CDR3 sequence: CASSLSLVGGNTEAFF. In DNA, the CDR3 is TGTGCCAGCAGCTTAAGTCTTGTAGGGGGGAACACTGAAGCTTTCTTT.

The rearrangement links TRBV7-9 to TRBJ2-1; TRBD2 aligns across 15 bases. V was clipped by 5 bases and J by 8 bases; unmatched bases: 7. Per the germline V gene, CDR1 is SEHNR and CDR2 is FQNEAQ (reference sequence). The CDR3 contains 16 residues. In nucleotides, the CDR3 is TGTGCCAGCAGCCTCGGACTAGCGGGAGGGCTAGATGAGCAGTTCTTC. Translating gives CASSLGLAGGLDEQFF. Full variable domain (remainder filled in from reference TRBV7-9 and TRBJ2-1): DTGVSQNPRHKITKRGQNVTFRCDPISEHNRLYWYRQTLGQGPEFLTYFQNEAQLEKSRLLSDRFSAERPKGSFSTLEIQRTEQGDSAMYLCASSLGLAGGLDEQFFGPGTRLTVL.